This is a list of T cell receptor beta chains from one sample in a study of shared clonotypes between healthy human individuals. The protocol was immunoSEQ multiplex PCR, while the TCRdb copy is restricted to in-frame clones and leaves out a portion. The sample has over a million clones, over 95% seen once. The sequenced sample was naive CD4+ T cells sorted from blood. The receptors derive from a man aged 25 to 40 in good health. Both conserved end residues are part of each CDR3. The D gene is left open where the match is weak. Clone size, where shown, is once, few, many, or a class for clones that have expanded.

V	D	size	J	DNA	CDR3
TRBV28	TRBD2	-	TRBJ2-7	TGTGCCAGCAGTTTTCCCCTAGCGGGAGGCCCCCAGGAGTCTTACTTC	CASSFPLAGGPQESYF
TRBV30	TRBD1	-	TRBJ2-5	TGTGCCTGGAGTTTTCCGGGACAGTTTAAAGAGACCCAGTACTTC	CAWSFPGQFKETQYF
TRBV5-4	TRBD2	-	TRBJ2-5	TGTGCCAGCAGCGTAATCGGGGGGGAATCGGCCCAGTACTTC	CASSVIGGESAQYF
TRBV30	-	-	TRBJ1-5	TGTGCCTGGAGTCGATCTCTTGGAGACCAGCCCCAGCATTTT	CAWSRSLGDQPQHF
TRBV4-1	TRBD2	-	TRBJ2-3	TGCGCCAGCAGGAGGGAATTTAGCGGGAGCTGGGATACGCAGTATTTT	CASRREFSGSWDTQYF
TRBV7-8	-	-	TRBJ2-1	TGTGCCAGCAGCTCTAAACGGGAGCAGTTCTTC	CASSSKREQFF
TRBV5-1	-	-	TRBJ2-7	TGCGCCAGCAGCTTGGTTGGGGGAGAGACCTACGAGCAGTACTTC	CASSLVGGETYEQYF
TRBV5-4	-	-	TRBJ2-3	TGTGCCAGCAGCTCTACTTTTCCCCAACGCACAGATACGCAGTATTTT	CASSSTFPQRTDTQYF
TRBV9	-	-	TRBJ1-1	TGTGCCAGCAGCGTAGCGATTGAGGAGAACACTGAAGCTTTCTTT	CASSVAIEENTEAFF
TRBV4-3	TRBD2	-	TRBJ2-1	TGCGCCAGCAGCCGAGATCTAGCGGGAGCCTACAATGAGCAGTTCTTC	CASSRDLAGAYNEQFF
TRBV18	-	-	TRBJ1-5	TGTGCCAGCTCAGCTGGCGTCAATCAGCCCCAGCATTTT	CASSAGVNQPQHF
TRBV19	TRBD1	-	TRBJ1-5	TGTGCCAGTAGTCCTCGGACAGGGGCGAGCAATCAGCCCCAGCATTTT	CASSPRTGASNQPQHF
TRBV7-2	TRBD1	once	TRBJ2-7	TGTGCCAGCAGCCCGCTCGGACAGGGTTACGAGCAGTACTTC	CASSPLGQGYEQYF
TRBV28	TRBD2	once	TRBJ2-7	TGTGCCAGCAGGGTCAGCGGGGCCCGCTACGAGCAGTACTTC	CASRVSGARYEQYF
TRBV7-8	-	-	TRBJ2-5	TGTGCCAGCAGCGCCAACGGGGCCCAAGAGACCCAGTACTTC	CASSANGAQETQYF
TRBV4-3	-	-	TRBJ2-6	TGCGCCAGCAGCCAAGATTCCGGGGCTGGGGCCAACGTCCTGACTTTC	CASSQDSGAGANVLTF
TRBV5-1	-	-	TRBJ2-5	TGCGCCAGCAGCCAGGGACCGACGAACCAAGAGACCCAGTACTTC	CASSQGPTNQETQYF
TRBV19	-	-	TRBJ1-3	TGTGCCAGTAGTATCGCCCATTCAGGCTCGGGGGGAAACACCATATATTTT	CASSIAHSGSGGNTIYF
TRBV7-9	TRBD1	-	TRBJ2-7	TGTGCCAGCAGGAGGACAGGGTCCTACGAGCAGTACTTC	CASRRTGSYEQYF